Following are 11 T cell receptor beta chains from one sample sequenced in a study of blood T cells in healthy people across ages. The authors ran a second PCR of about 6 to 11 cycles using a sample-barcoded 5' primer and a J-beta primer mix. TCRdb used MiXCR to reprocess the 5' RACE reads, holding one entry per CDR3 protein. This table has roughly 1,000,000 distinct CDR3 sequences, approximately 25% appearing once. This same sample was also part of a study on T cells of mothers and their children.

The sequenced sample was blood. These receptors originate from a girl aged 2-10 years in good health.

This clonotype was counted between two and nine times. This chain links TRBV28 with TRBJ2-4, with TRBD2 matching over 12 bases. This CDR3 has 16 residues. Germline CDR1 and CDR2: MDHEN and SYDVKM. The junction had 10 bases not matched to a gene; V was cut back by 3 bases and J by 10 bases. The CDR3: CASSFFRLAGVEIQYF. CDR3 sequence (DNA): TGTGCCAGCAGTTTCTTCCGACTAGCGGGAGTCGAAATTCAGTACTTC.

V is TRBV5-5 and J is TRBJ1-4; D gene ambiguous. The CDR3 has 11 amino acids. V lost 6 bases, J lost 8 bases, and 8 bases lay in between. The germline V gene encodes CDR1 SGHKS and CDR2 YYEKEE (reference sequence). The CDR3 region is CASMRREKLFF. The CDR3 region has the DNA TGTGCCAGCATGCGGCGGGAAAAACTGTTTTTT.

V usage is TRBV2 and J usage is TRBJ2-5; 7 bases map to TRBD2. The last part of the DNA fits TRBJ2-1 better; the J call may be wrong. Germline V gives CDR1 SNHLY, CDR2 FYNNEI. The CDR3 totals 17 residues. For the CDR3, the DNA is TGTGCCAGCAGTGAAGCGCTTTGGGGGGAGGGCCACAATGAGCAGTTCTTC. Translated, it gives CASSEALWGEGHNEQFF.

The chain carries TRBV20-1 and TRBJ2-7; tentatively, D is TRBD2 (5 bases). This CDR3 has 12 residues. Trimming pared 0 bases from V and 4 bases from J, leaving 7 bases between. Germline V gene data show CDR1 as DFQATT and CDR2 as SNEGSKA (reference sequence). The CDR3 DNA reads TGCAGTGCTAGAGAAGAGGGATACGAGCAGTACTTC. The encoded protein is CSAREEGYEQYF.

This rearrangement joins TRBV3-1 to TRBJ1-3; D ambiguous. Germline V gene data show CDR1 as LGHDT and CDR2 as YNNKEL (reference sequence). The germline V and J ends were trimmed by 4 bases and 7 bases, with 14 bases remaining between them. The CDR3 runs to 14 residues. CDR3 region: CASSPFDFTNTIYF. CDR3 bases: TGTGCCAGCAGCCCATTTGATTTTACGAACACCATATATTTT. Complete variable domain (other parts from reference TRBV3-1 and TRBJ1-3): DTAVSQTPKYLVTQMGNDKSIKCEQNLGHDTMYWYKQDSKKFLKIMFSYNNKELIINETVPNRFSPKSPDKAHLNLHINSLELGDSAVYFCASSPFDFTNTIYFGEGSWLTVV.

This clonotype occurred a few times. The chain employs TRBV11-1 and TRBJ1-4; D unclear. Trimming left V 1 base short and J 8 bases short, with 8 bases between. Germline CDR1 SGHAT, CDR2 FQDESV (reference sequence). There are 13 residues in the CDR3. The CDR3 DNA reads TGTGCCAGCAGCTTAGACCTGGCGGAAAAACTGTTTTTT. Protein sequence: CASSLDLAEKLFF.

This chain connects TRBV7-2 to TRBJ1-1; D is perhaps TRBD1 (5 bases). This CDR3 has 14 amino acids. Germline values: CDR1 SGHTA, CDR2 FQGNSA. V gave up 1 base and J gave up 4 bases, with 10 bases separating them. In DNA form, the CDR3 reads TGTGCCAGCAGCTTAGATCCGGGGGGCACTGAAGCTTTCTTT. Translated: CASSLDPGGTEAFF. Looking up the rest from reference TRBV7-2 and TRBJ1-1 gives the full variable domain: GAGVSQSPSNKVTEKGKDVELRCDPISGHTALYWYRQSLGQGLEFLIYFQGNSAPDKSGLPSDRFSAERTGGSVSTLTIQRTQQEDSAVYLCASSLDPGGTEAFFGQGTRLTVV.

Many counts were recorded for this clonotype. The chain carries TRBV4-3 and TRBJ1-2; possibly TRBD1 for D (6 bases). Trimming shortened V by 0 bases and J by 7 bases, and 9 bases separated the two germline ends. The germline V gene encodes CDR1 LGHNA and CDR2 YSLEER. The CDR3 totals 13 residues. CDR3 coding DNA: TGCGCCAGCAGCCAAGAAGTCAGGGGTGGCTACACCTTC. As protein: CASSQEVRGGYTF.

This clonotype showed up just a few times. V is TRBV11-1 and J is TRBJ1-1; no clear D. Germline CDR1 SGHAT, CDR2 FQDESV (reference sequence). CDR3 length: 15 residues. V lost 0 bases to trimming and J lost 5 bases, with 13 bases between them. In nucleotides, the CDR3 is TGTGCCAGCAGCTTAGCCCAATGGGGAAGAACTGAAGCTTTCTTT. Its translation: CASSLAQWGRTEAFF.

This clonotype was found a few times. V usage is TRBV7-9 and J usage is TRBJ1-5; TRBD1 matches at 7 bases. V dropped 2 bases and J dropped 2; count of bases not matched to a gene: 6. The CDR3 is 16 residues long. Germline V gives CDR1 SEHNR, CDR2 FQNEAQ (reference sequence). Here the CDR3 reads CASSLNLGGGNQPQHF. The CDR3 coding sequence is TGTGCCAGCAGCTTAAATTTAGGGGGCGGCAATCAGCCCCAGCATTTT.

This clonotype was recorded at least ten times. An end of the junction differs from the germline gene, which may be a read error. The chain has TRBV7-9 and TRBJ2-7; 10 nucleotides match TRBD2. The V gene's germline CDR1 is SEHNR and CDR2 FQNEAQ (reference sequence). The CDR3 covers 14 residues. The CDR3 DNA reads as TGTGCCAGCAGTTTAGCGGGAGGAATATACGAGCAGTACTTC. This encodes CASSLAGGIYEQYF.